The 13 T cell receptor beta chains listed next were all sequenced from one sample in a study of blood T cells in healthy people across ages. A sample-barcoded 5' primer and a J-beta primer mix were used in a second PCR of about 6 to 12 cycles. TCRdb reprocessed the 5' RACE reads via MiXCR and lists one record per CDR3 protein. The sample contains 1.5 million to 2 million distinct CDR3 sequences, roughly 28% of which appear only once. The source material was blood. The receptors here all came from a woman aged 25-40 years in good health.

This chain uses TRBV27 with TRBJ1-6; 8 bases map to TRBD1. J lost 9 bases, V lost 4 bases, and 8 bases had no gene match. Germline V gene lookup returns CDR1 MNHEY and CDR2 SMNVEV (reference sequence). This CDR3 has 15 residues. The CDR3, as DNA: TGTGCCAGCAGTTCATTACAGGGGGTGGGTTCACCCCTCCACTTT. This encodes CASSSLQGVGSPLHF.

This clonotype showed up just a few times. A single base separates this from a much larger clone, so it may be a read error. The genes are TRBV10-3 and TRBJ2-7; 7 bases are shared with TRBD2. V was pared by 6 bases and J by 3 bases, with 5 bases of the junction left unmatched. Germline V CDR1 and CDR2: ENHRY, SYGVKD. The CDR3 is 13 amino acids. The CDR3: CAIRETSDYEQYF. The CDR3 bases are TGTGCCATCAGGGAAACTAGCGACTACGAGCAGTACTTC.

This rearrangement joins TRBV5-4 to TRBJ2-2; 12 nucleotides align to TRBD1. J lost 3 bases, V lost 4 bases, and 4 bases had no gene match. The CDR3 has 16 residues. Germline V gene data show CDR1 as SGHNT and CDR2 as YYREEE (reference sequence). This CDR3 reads CASSRDRGRYTGELFF. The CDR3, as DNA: TGTGCCAGCAGCCGGGACAGGGGGCGCTACACCGGGGAGCTGTTTTTT.

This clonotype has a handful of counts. The chain's CDR3 is CASSYYISGANVLTF. In DNA, the CDR3 is TGTGCCAGCAGTTACTATATCTCTGGGGCCAACGTCCTGACTTTC. V gene TRBV6-2 or TRBV6-3 combines with J gene TRBJ2-6; no reliable D call. Trimming cost V 1 base and J 0 bases, with 4 bases left between them. The CDR3 sequence is 15 residues long. In germline, CDR1 is MNHEY, CDR2 SVGEGT.

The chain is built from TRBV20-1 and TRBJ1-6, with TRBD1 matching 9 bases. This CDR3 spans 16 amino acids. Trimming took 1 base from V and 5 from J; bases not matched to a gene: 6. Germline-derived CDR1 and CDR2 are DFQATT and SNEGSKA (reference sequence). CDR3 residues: CSARVWDRADNSPLHF. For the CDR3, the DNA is TGCAGTGCTAGAGTTTGGGACAGGGCTGATAATTCACCCCTCCACTTT.

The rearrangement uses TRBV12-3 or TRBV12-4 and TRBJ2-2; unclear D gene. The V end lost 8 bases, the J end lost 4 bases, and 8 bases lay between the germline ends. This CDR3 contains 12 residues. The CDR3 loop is CASSPFTGELFF. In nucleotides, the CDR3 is TGTGCCAGCTCACCTTTCACCGGGGAGCTGTTTTTT.

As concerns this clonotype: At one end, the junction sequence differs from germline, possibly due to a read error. CDR3: CAGSTTTGAGANVLTF. The CDR3 region has the DNA TGCGCCGGCAGCACTACGACAGGGGCCGGGGCCAACGTCCTGACTTTC. The rearrangement links TRBV5-1 to TRBJ2-6, with 8 nucleotides matching TRBD1. Germline lookup yields CDR1 SGHRS and CDR2 YFSETQ. The CDR3 length is 16 residues.

CDR3 residues: CASSPSVSGGETQYF. CDR3 in DNA: TGTGCCAGCAGCCCCAGCGTCAGCGGAGGAGAGACCCAGTACTTC. V is TRBV12-3 or TRBV12-4 and J is TRBJ2-5; D is perhaps TRBD2 (5 bases). V lost 6 bases and J 4 bases, leaving 18 bases between the germline ends. The CDR3 is made up of 15 amino acids.

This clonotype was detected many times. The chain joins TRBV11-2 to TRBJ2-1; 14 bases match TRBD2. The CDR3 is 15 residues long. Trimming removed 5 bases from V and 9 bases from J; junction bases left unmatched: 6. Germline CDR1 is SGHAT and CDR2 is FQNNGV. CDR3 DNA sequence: TGTGCCAGCAGCACGACTAGCGGGGGGGCGAGTGAGCAGTTCTTC. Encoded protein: CASSTTSGGASEQFF. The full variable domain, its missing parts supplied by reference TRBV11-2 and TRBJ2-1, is EAGVAQSPRYKIIEKRQSVAFWCNPISGHATLYWYQQILGQGPKLLIQFQNNGVVDDSQLPKDRFSAERLKGVDSTLKIQPAKLEDSAVYLCASSTTSGGASEQFFGPGTRLTVL.

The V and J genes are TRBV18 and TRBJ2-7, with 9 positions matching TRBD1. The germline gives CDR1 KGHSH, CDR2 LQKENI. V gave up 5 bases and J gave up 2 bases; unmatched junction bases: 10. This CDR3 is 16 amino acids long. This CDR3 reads CASSSGGQGRTYEQYF. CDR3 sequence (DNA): TGTGCCAGCTCATCGGGGGGACAGGGTCGAACCTACGAGCAGTACTTC.

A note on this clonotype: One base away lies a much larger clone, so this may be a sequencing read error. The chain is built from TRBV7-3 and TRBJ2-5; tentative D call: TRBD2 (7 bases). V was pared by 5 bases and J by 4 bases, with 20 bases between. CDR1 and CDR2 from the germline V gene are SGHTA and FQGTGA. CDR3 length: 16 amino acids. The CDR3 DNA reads TGTGCCAGCAGCACTACTAGCGAGGGGGTGAGAGAGACCCAGTACTTC. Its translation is CASSTTSEGVRETQYF. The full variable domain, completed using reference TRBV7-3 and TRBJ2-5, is GAGVSQTPSNKVTEKGKYVELRCDPISGHTALYWYRQSLGQGPEFLIYFQGTGAADDSGLPNDRFFAVRPEGSVSTLKIQRTERGDSAVYLCASSTTSEGVRETQYFGPGTRLLVL.

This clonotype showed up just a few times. The CDR3 spells CASSGGQGGNSPLHF. The CDR3 DNA reads as TGCGCCAGCAGCGGAGGACAGGGTGGTAATTCACCCCTCCACTTT. The chain has TRBV5-1 and TRBJ1-6; 8 nucleotides agree with TRBD1. The CDR3 sequence is 15 residues long. J gave up 6 bases and V 4 bases, and 6 bases lay outside the gene matches. CDR1 and CDR2 from the germline V gene are SGHRS and YFSETQ.

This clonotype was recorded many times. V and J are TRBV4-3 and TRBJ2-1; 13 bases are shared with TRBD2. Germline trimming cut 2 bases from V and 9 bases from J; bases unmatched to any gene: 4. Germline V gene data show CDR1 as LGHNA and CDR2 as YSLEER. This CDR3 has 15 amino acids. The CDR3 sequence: CASSQRTSGSVEQFF. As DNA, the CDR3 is TGCGCCAGCAGCCAACGGACTAGCGGGAGTGTTGAGCAGTTCTTC.